One sample yielded the 27 T cell receptor beta chains listed below, sequenced in a study of shared clonotypes between healthy human individuals. Assay: immunoSEQ multiplex PCR; the TCRdb copy retains only in-frame clones and omits some. The sample lists millions of clones, roughly 94% seen once, with 0.1% to 0.15% in the top ten. Sequencing was done on a sample of naive CD4+ T cells sorted from blood. Subset: CD45RA+ positively selected. The receptors stem from a man younger than 30 in good health.

This clone was seen only once. This rearrangement joins TRBV29-1 to TRBJ1-2; D unresolved. Trimming left V 6 bases short and J 0 bases short, with 17 bases between. The CDR3 consists of 15 residues. Germline loops: CDR1 SQVTM, CDR2 ANQGSEA. For the CDR3, the DNA is TGCAGCGTAAAGGGCGGGCAGGATCCTAACTATGGCTACACCTTC. Encoded protein: CSVKGGQDPNYGYTF.

The rearrangement joins TRBV6-1 to TRBJ1-2; D is uncertain. In germline, CDR1 is MNHNS, CDR2 SASEGT. V lost 8 bases to trimming and J lost 2 bases, with 12 bases between them. CDR3 length: 13 residues. The CDR3 loop is CASLAVGNYGYTF. The CDR3 DNA sequence: TGTGCCAGCCTTGCGGTGGGAAACTATGGCTACACCTTC.

The gene calls are TRBV18 and TRBJ2-5, with 7 bases that match TRBD2. The junction had 12 bases not matched to a gene; V was cut back by 3 bases and J by 14 bases. CDR1 and CDR2 (germline): KGHSH, LQKENI. This CDR3 has 13 residues. The DNA of the CDR3 is TGTGCCAGCTCACCCCAGTCCGGGACTACGCTATACTTC. This sequence encodes CASSPQSGTTLYF.

The V gene is TRBV10-3, the J gene TRBJ2-7; D remains unclear. V was pared by 3 bases and J by 4 bases, with 10 bases between. There are 13 residues in the CDR3. Germline loops: CDR1 ENHRY, CDR2 SYGVKD. CDR3 region: CAISDGPGYEQYF. CDR3 nucleotides: TGTGCCATCAGTGACGGGCCAGGTTACGAGCAGTACTTC.

Points on this clone: The same CDR3 can be traced to other DNA sequences in this sample. The chain uses TRBV6-5 and TRBJ2-7; D unclear. CDR3 size: 13 residues. The germline V and J ends were trimmed by 4 bases and 0 bases, with 7 bases remaining between them. The germline V gene encodes CDR1 MNHEY and CDR2 SVGAGI. CDR3: CASSSRPSYEQYF. In nucleotides, the CDR3 is TGTGCCAGCAGTTCCCGACCCTCCTACGAGCAGTACTTC.

The count of this clone is one. The chain joins TRBV12-5 to TRBJ1-1; no clear D gene. CDR3 length equals 15 residues. V dropped 1 base and J dropped 2 bases, with 11 bases sitting between them. In germline, CDR1 is LGHNT, CDR2 FRNRAP. CDR3 region: CASGLDPIVNTEAFF. The CDR3 DNA reads as TGTGCTAGTGGTTTGGACCCAATTGTAAACACTGAAGCTTTCTTT.

This clone was seen just once. The V call is TRBV5-1, the J call TRBJ1-3, with D perhaps matching TRBD1 (6 bases). Germline CDR1 reads SGHRS; CDR2 reads YFSETQ. V lost 0 bases to trimming and J lost 0 bases, with 10 bases between them. The CDR3 contains 16 residues. Here the CDR3 reads CASSLAGQYSGNTIYF. CDR3 nucleotides: TGCGCCAGCAGCTTGGCCGGACAGTACTCTGGAAACACCATATATTTT.

V and J are TRBV4-1 and TRBJ1-5; D is uncertain. CDR3 size: 15 residues. The germline gives CDR1 MGHRA, CDR2 YSYEKL. V lost 4 bases to trimming and J lost 4 bases, with 14 bases between them. CDR3 nucleotides: TGCGCCAGCAGCCCCACTCCCACGGGGAATCAGCCCCAGCATTTT. Translating gives CASSPTPTGNQPQHF.

J is TRBJ1-2 and V is TRBV25-1; the D is unclear. The V gene lost 6 bases and the J gene lost 2 bases, with 7 bases spanning the gap. The CDR3 is made up of 12 amino acids. CDR1 is MGHDK, CDR2 SYGVNS, per germline. The CDR3 loop reads CASRATNYGYTF. The CDR3 DNA reads TGTGCCAGCAGGGCTACCAACTATGGCTACACCTTC.

This clone was seen only once. V usage is TRBV11-2 and J usage is TRBJ2-7; D is unresolved. V lost 5 bases to trimming and J lost 2 bases, with 16 bases between them. The CDR3 length is 15 residues. CDR1 and CDR2 (germline): SGHAT, FQNNGV. The CDR3 DNA follows: TGTGCCAGCAGCCCTACTACGGTAGCCCCCTACGAGCAGTACTTC. It specifies CASSPTTVAPYEQYF.

A single count supports this clone. The rearrangement joins TRBV7-6 to TRBJ2-7; TRBD1 matches 11 bases. Germline loops: CDR1 SGHVS, CDR2 FNYEAQ. The CDR3 totals 14 residues. Trimming took 5 bases from V and 6 from J; bases not matched to a gene: 6. CDR3 nucleotide sequence: TGTGCCAGCAGCAGCTCCGGGACAGGGGGCGAGCAGTACTTC. Its translation is CASSSSGTGGEQYF. Combining the CDR3 with reference TRBV7-6 and TRBJ2-7 gives the whole variable domain GAGVSQSPRYKVTKRGQDVALRCDPISGHVSLYWYRQALGQGPEFLTYFNYEAQQDKSGLPNDRFSAERPEGSISTLTIQRTEQRDSAMYRCASSSSGTGGEQYFGPGTRLTVT.

This clone was picked up one time. The CDR3 spells CASRDREKATGNTIYF. The CDR3 coding sequence is TGTGCCAGCAGAGACAGGGAGAAGGCCACTGGAAACACCATATATTTT. The chain has TRBV6-6 and TRBJ1-3, with 7 nucleotides matching TRBD1. The J segment lost 2 bases and the V segment lost 6 bases, leaving 10 bases of the junction unmatched. CDR1 MNHNY and CDR2 SVGAGI come from the germline V gene (reference sequence). The CDR3 is 16 amino acids.

V gene TRBV5-1 combines with J gene TRBJ2-5; TRBD1 matches 9 bases. Trimming cost V 7 bases and J 4 bases; bases outside gene matches: 8. CDR1 and CDR2 (germline): SGHRS, YFSETQ. The CDR3 is made up of 14 amino acids. As DNA, the CDR3 is TGCGCCAGCGTCCGGGGACAGGGTGGAGAGACCCAGTACTTC. Translation: CASVRGQGGETQYF.

This clone was recorded only once. The CDR3 sequence: CASSPGRVNTEAFF. Written as DNA, the CDR3 is TGTGCCAGCAGCCCGGGACGGGTGAACACTGAAGCTTTCTTT. The chain has TRBV5-5 and TRBJ1-1; possible D gene TRBD1, 5 bases. Germline V CDR1 and CDR2: SGHKS, YYEKEE (reference sequence). The CDR3 is 14 amino acids. V gave up 4 bases and J gave up 0 bases, with 10 bases separating them.

J is TRBJ2-5 and V is TRBV5-1; 8 bases map to TRBD2. V was clipped by 1 base and J by 4 bases; unmatched bases: 6. The CDR3 is made up of 15 amino acids. Germline CDR1 reads SGHRS; CDR2 reads YFSETQ. The chain's CDR3 is CASSLKRGSGETQYF. The CDR3, as DNA: TGCGCCAGCAGCTTGAAGCGGGGGTCCGGAGAGACCCAGTACTTC.

J is TRBJ1-4 and V is TRBV5-1; D perhaps matches TRBD1 (5 bases). This CDR3 has 16 residues. Germline-derived CDR1 and CDR2 are SGHRS and YFSETQ. Deletions cut 3 bases from V and 0 bases from J, with 12 bases between. CDR3 in amino acids: CASSSRDGTTNEKLFF. CDR3 nucleotides: TGCGCCAGCAGCTCTCGGGACGGCACAACTAATGAAAAACTGTTTTTT.

CDR3 loop: CASSGPSYSTDTQYF. In DNA, the CDR3 is TGTGCCAGCAGTGGTCCGTCGTATAGCACAGATACGCAGTATTTT. The chain has TRBV6-6 and TRBJ2-3, with D uncertain. This CDR3 comprises 15 residues. Germline CDR1 and CDR2: MNHNY and SVGAGI (reference sequence). V was pared by 5 bases and J by 0 bases, with 12 bases between.

As to this clone: Other DNA variants within this sample encode the same CDR3. The chain couples TRBV15 to TRBJ2-7; D is ambiguous. The CDR3 extends over 14 amino acids. Germline V lookup: CDR1 LNHNV, CDR2 YYDKDF (reference sequence). V lost 0 bases and J lost 4, with 10 bases in between. CDR3 coding DNA: TGTGCCACCAGCAGAGATAGTGGGATTTACGAGCAGTACTTC. Protein product: CATSRDSGIYEQYF.

The genes are TRBV2 and TRBJ1-2, with a weak D call TRBD1 (5 bases). Between the trimmed V and J ends, which lost 7 bases and 2 bases, there was a span of 17 bases. CDR1 is SNHLY and CDR2 is FYNNEI in the germline V gene. This CDR3 spans 15 amino acids. In DNA form, the CDR3 reads TGTGCCAGCACCGAATGGGGGTCCGCCAACTATGGCTACACCTTC. The encoded protein is CASTEWGSANYGYTF.

This clone has a single count. V gene TRBV6-5 combines with J gene TRBJ1-1, with 11 nucleotides matching TRBD1. Germline values: CDR1 MNHEY, CDR2 SVGAGI. This CDR3 spans 16 amino acids. V shed 2 bases, J shed 4 bases, and the junction held 6 bases outside the gene matches. Written as DNA, the CDR3 is TGTGCCAGCAGTTACACTGGGACAGGGGGAAGCACTGAAGCTTTCTTT. Its protein product is CASSYTGTGGSTEAFF.

In this sample, this clone turned up once. CDR3 DNA sequence: TGCAGCGCACGCGATGGGGGAGGGAGGGAGCAGTACTTC. Translation: CSARDGGGREQYF. V gene TRBV29-1 combines with J gene TRBJ2-7; 7 bases fit TRBD2. The ends lost 7 bases at V and 7 bases at J; junction bases unmatched: 13. Per the germline V gene, CDR1 is SQVTM and CDR2 is ANQGSEA. This CDR3 is built from 13 residues.

V is TRBV7-2 and J is TRBJ2-3; TRBD2 matches 11 bases. This CDR3 contains 16 residues. The V and J ends lost 5 bases and 2 bases, in that order; junction bases with no gene match: 6. Germline CDR1 SGHTA, CDR2 FQGNSA. The CDR3 loop reads CASSPSSGRSTDTQYF. The CDR3 DNA sequence: TGTGCCAGCAGCCCCTCTAGCGGGAGGTCCACAGATACGCAGTATTTT.

The sample holds one count of this clone. This chain uses TRBV18 with TRBJ2-5; a possible D gene is TRBD2 (5 bases). There are 13 residues in the CDR3. The V and J ends lost 9 bases and 1 base respectively, with 12 bases between them. The germline gives CDR1 KGHSH, CDR2 LQKENI. Written as DNA, the CDR3 is TGTGCCAGTTTTCGAGGGATCCAAGAGACCCAGTACTTC. This gives the protein CASFRGIQETQYF.

With regard to this clone: Other nucleotide sequences from this sample produce the same CDR3. The J gene is TRBJ1-1, the V gene TRBV7-8; D is uncertain. The CDR3 consists of 13 residues. V lost 1 base and J 8 bases, leaving 11 bases between the germline ends. Germline-derived CDR1 and CDR2 are SGHVS and FQNEAQ. CDR3 DNA sequence: TGTGCCAGCAGCTTAGATCGGGGAGGGGAAGCTTTCTTT. Translated, it gives CASSLDRGGEAFF.

The rearrangement uses TRBV2 and TRBJ2-1; D ambiguous. Germline CDR1 SNHLY, CDR2 FYNNEI. This CDR3 region has 13 residues. Between the trimmed V and J ends, which lost 3 bases and 10 bases, there was a span of 13 bases. The CDR3, as DNA: TGTGCCAGCAGTGATCACCGGGTCGAAGAGCAGTTCTTC. It is translated as CASSDHRVEEQFF.

The chain combines TRBV19 with TRBJ2-3; D is unresolved. V lost 6 bases and J 9 bases, leaving 16 bases between the germline ends. This CDR3 spans 13 amino acids. CDR1 LNHDA and CDR2 SQIVND come from the germline V gene (reference sequence). The CDR3 sequence: CASSLLTGPTQYF. The DNA for the CDR3 is TGTGCCAGTAGCCTCCTCACCGGGCCAACGCAGTATTTT.

There are a few counts of this clone. V is TRBV2 and J is TRBJ1-5; TRBD1 might be the D (5 bases). Trimming removed 3 bases at V and 6 bases at J, with 15 bases between. CDR1 is SNHLY and CDR2 is FYNNEI in the germline V gene. This CDR3 spans 15 amino acids. CDR3 nucleotide sequence: TGTGCCAGCAGTGACCAGGGCTTAATGGGTCAGCCCCAGCATTTT. Its protein is CASSDQGLMGQPQHF.